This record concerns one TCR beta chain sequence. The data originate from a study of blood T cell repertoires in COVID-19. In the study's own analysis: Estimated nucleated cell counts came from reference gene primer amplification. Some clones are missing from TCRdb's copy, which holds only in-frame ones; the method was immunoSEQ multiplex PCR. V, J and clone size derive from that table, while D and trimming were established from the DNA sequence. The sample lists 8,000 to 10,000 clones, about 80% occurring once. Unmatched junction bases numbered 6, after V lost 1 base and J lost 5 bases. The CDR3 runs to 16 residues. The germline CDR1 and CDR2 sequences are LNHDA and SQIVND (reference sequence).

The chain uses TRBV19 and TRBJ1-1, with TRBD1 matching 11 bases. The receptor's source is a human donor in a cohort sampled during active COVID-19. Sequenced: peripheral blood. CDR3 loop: CASSIVGQGDLTEAFF. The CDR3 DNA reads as TGTGCCAGTAGTATAGTGGGACAGGGGGATCTGACTGAAGCTTTCTTT.